This T cell receptor beta chain was retrieved from a study of CD8+ T cells in alopecia areata. Turning to the study itself: In an open-label trial, patients got 5 to 10 mg tofacitinib twice daily.

Germline CDR1 reads SQVTM; CDR2 reads ANQGSEA. This CDR3 spans 16 amino acids. V lost 3 bases and J lost 4, with 21 bases in between. Treatment in this sample: oral pan-JAK inhibitor, 5-10 mg twice daily. TCR sequencing used cDNA made by reverse transcription of extracted RNA. Clones were sequenced by immunoSEQ multiplex PCR, and TCRdb holds only the in-frame ones, with some missing. The sample contains some 220,000 clones, under 75% of which appear only once. This clone has a single count. The chain employs TRBV29-1 and TRBJ1-2; D is perhaps TRBD1 (6 bases). The receptor was derived from a human donor with alopecia areata. Here the sequenced sample was CD4+ T cells sorted from blood, taken at week 4, from a patient treated with tofacitinib. CDR3 sequence: CSVDLLRARGGYGYTF. CDR3 nucleotide sequence: TGCAGCGTTGATCTACTGAGGGCGAGGGGGGGCTATGGCTACACCTTC.